The 6 T cell receptor beta chains given below trace back to one sample, sequenced in a study of response to subunit inactivated influenza vaccine (dated by TCRdb to 2017 to 2018). Library prep was done by RT-PCR. This sample was sequenced with an Illumina HiSeq 2500. TCRdb's own reprocessing of the public reads used fastp at Q25 and MiXCR and kept productive beta chains. A single entry per CDR3 protein holds the most common genes and DNA from its merged rows. The sample records hundreds of thousands of distinct CDR3 sequences, around 14% of which are singletons. The top ten clonotypes cover around 7% of the sample. Here the sequenced sample was PBMCs from blood, taken 14 to 15 days before vaccination. The receptors come from a man aged 50 or older who received an inactivated influenza vaccine. Donor details come from another sample of the same person, matched by shared clones.

This chain joins TRBV20-1 and TRBJ2-7; no definite D call. The germline V gene encodes CDR1 DFQATT and CDR2 SNEGSKA (reference sequence). Trimming left V 3 bases short and J 4 bases short, with 16 bases between. This CDR3 contains 14 residues. In DNA, the CDR3 is TGCAGTGCTAGTTCAGTGAACCGGCGTTACGAGCAGTACTTC. It codes for CSASSVNRRYEQYF.

V usage is TRBV6-1 and J usage is TRBJ1-3; possibly TRBD1 for D (5 bases). V was shortened by 7 bases and J by 0 bases, with 13 bases between the two germline ends. Germline V gives CDR1 MNHNS, CDR2 SASEGT. The CDR3 totals 15 residues. The CDR3 loop is CASTRRQGSGNTIYF. CDR3 in DNA: TGTGCCAGCACCCGACGGCAGGGCTCTGGAAACACCATATATTTT.

This clonotype came up a few times. This chain connects TRBV5-1 to TRBJ2-3; D not resolved. With 1 base removed from V and 4 bases from J, the gap between germline ends came to 7 bases. This CDR3 is 13 amino acids long. Looked up from germline, CDR1 is SGHRS and CDR2 is YFSETQ. The CDR3 region is CASSLTISDTQYF. Written as DNA, the CDR3 is TGCGCCAGCAGCTTGACTATTTCAGATACGCAGTATTTT.

The table lists this clonotype with a few counts. V and J are TRBV7-3 and TRBJ2-2; no reliable D call. Germline V gene lookup returns CDR1 SGHTA and CDR2 FQGTGA. Trimming took off 5 bases at V and 1 base at J, with 8 bases between the two ends. This CDR3 spans 14 amino acids. For the CDR3, the DNA is TGTGCCAGCAGCCCCTACAAGAACACCGGGGAGCTGTTTTTT. Protein product: CASSPYKNTGELFF.

This clonotype has ten or more counts. V usage is TRBV12-3 or TRBV12-4 and J usage is TRBJ2-2; D is unclear. This CDR3 has 13 amino acids. Trimming left V 5 bases short and J 5 bases short, with 9 bases between. CDR3 DNA: TGTGCCAGCAGTCTCCTCATAACCGGGGAGCTGTTTTTT. Translation gives CASSLLITGELFF.

This clonotype was seen more than once but under ten times. The chain employs TRBV7-8 and TRBJ2-7, with 12 nucleotides matching TRBD1. J gave up 3 bases and V 5 bases, and 5 bases lay outside the gene matches. Germline V CDR1 and CDR2: SGHVS, FQNEAQ. This CDR3 has 15 residues. In DNA form, the CDR3 reads TGTGCCAGCAGCCCGGGACAGGGGGCTCACTACGAGCAGTACTTC. Its protein is CASSPGQGAHYEQYF.